Detailed here is one T cell receptor (beta chain). Its antigen remains unknown. The library labeled individual cDNA molecules by adding unique molecular identifiers to them. Original processing notes: Sample TCR counts, which ranged from 23,224 to 690,600, had a median of around 93,000. TCRdb redid the calling of the RACE reads with MiXCR, one entry per CDR3 protein. The V and J calls reflect TCRdb's pipeline rather than the authors' work. The top ten hold roughly 2.4% of the sample, which has 190,000 or so distinct CDR3 sequences, approximately 24% seen once. J gave up 7 bases and V 5 bases, and 5 bases lay outside the gene matches. CDR1 and CDR2 from the germline V gene are SEHNR and FQNEAQ (reference sequence). The CDR3 consists of 13 residues. Time point noted: patch test 3, about 24 weeks after DPC sensitization. Treatment meaning: therapeutic diphenylcyclopropenone sensitization with weekly scalp DPC.

This record belongs to a study of human T cells and chemical hapten exposure. On the study more broadly: Per-sample variation in TCR yield stemmed mainly from small pooled library volume differences.

Whole-study findings and limits: Among expanded TCRs, significantly more large CDR3 similarity clusters formed than among controls.

This TCR was recovered from a middle-aged woman with alopecia areata. Some clones in this sample may be carry-over from other donors' samples. Sequenced here: whole blood, sampled in connection with sensitization to the hapten diphenylcyclopropenone (DPC). The rearrangement joins TRBV7-9 to TRBJ1-5, with 7 positions matching TRBD1. As DNA, the CDR3 is TGTGCCAGCAGCGAAACAGGGGACCAGCCCCAGCATTTT. It specifies CASSETGDQPQHF.